These T cell receptor beta chains were read from a single sample in a study of T cells in Graves' hyperthyroidism and ophthalmopathy. TCRdb re-called the multiplex PCR reads through MiXCR, storing one row per CDR3 protein. The repertoire holds roughly 570,000 distinct CDR3 sequences, with 15% to 19% as singletons. Sequenced sample: blood. Receptors were obtained from a young woman with Graves' hyperthyroidism. Each CDR3 is given with its conserved first and last residue. Each record gives: J gene, V gene, clone size, CDR3 length, D gene, CDR3 protein, CDR3 DNA. A D gene is named only where the DNA matches it firmly. Only some rows state a clone size, as once, few, many or a class for expanded clones.

j_gene: TRBJ2-3
v_gene: TRBV12-3/TRBV12-4
abundance: many
len: 13
d_gene: NA
CDR3aa: CASSITTEDTQYF
CDR3nt: TGTGCCAGCAGTATCACGACCGAAGATACGCAGTATTTT

j_gene: TRBJ2-1
v_gene: TRBV5-1
abundance: many
len: 14
d_gene: TRBD2
CDR3aa: CARVASGSSNEQFF
CDR3nt: TGCGCCAGAGTTGCTAGCGGGAGTAGCAATGAGCAGTTCTTC

j_gene: TRBJ2-7
v_gene: TRBV28
abundance: many
len: 11
d_gene: NA
CDR3aa: CASGSFNEQYF
CDR3nt: TGTGCCAGCGGGAGTTTCAACGAGCAGTACTTC

j_gene: TRBJ2-1
v_gene: TRBV7-9
abundance: many
len: 16
d_gene: NA
CDR3aa: CASKPLKIPGVREQFF
CDR3nt: TGTGCCAGCAAACCTCTGAAAATACCGGGAGTGCGGGAGCAGTTCTTC

j_gene: TRBJ2-2
v_gene: TRBV27
abundance: NA
len: 18
d_gene: TRBD2
CDR3aa: CASSLLLADPRGTGELFF
CDR3nt: TGTGCCAGCAGTTTACTACTAGCGGACCCCAGGGGAACCGGGGAGCTGTTTTTT

j_gene: TRBJ2-1
v_gene: TRBV4-3
abundance: NA
len: 17
d_gene: NA
CDR3aa: CASSQAPLRDFYNEQFF
CDR3nt: TGCGCCAGCAGCCAGGCCCCCTTGCGGGACTTCTACAATGAGCAGTTCTTC

j_gene: TRBJ2-1
v_gene: TRBV5-1
abundance: many
len: 14
d_gene: TRBD2
CDR3aa: CASSLSSGSTEQFF
CDR3nt: TGCGCCAGCAGCTTGTCTAGCGGGAGTACTGAGCAGTTCTTC

j_gene: TRBJ2-5
v_gene: TRBV24-1
abundance: few
len: 15
d_gene: NA
CDR3aa: CATSDSRGLEETQYF
CDR3nt: TGTGCCACCAGTGACTCCCGGGGCCTGGAGGAGACCCAGTACTTC

j_gene: TRBJ2-2
v_gene: TRBV7-8
abundance: many
len: 17
d_gene: TRBD2
CDR3aa: CASSLDTSGRSTGELFF
CDR3nt: TGTGCCAGCAGCTTGGACACTAGCGGGAGGAGCACCGGGGAGCTGTTTTTT

j_gene: TRBJ1-2
v_gene: TRBV27
abundance: many
len: 12
d_gene: NA
CDR3aa: CASSLQGAGYTF
CDR3nt: TGTGCCAGCAGTTTACAGGGCGCTGGCTACACCTTC

j_gene: TRBJ1-5
v_gene: TRBV20-1
abundance: few
len: 17
d_gene: TRBD1
CDR3aa: CSAVPVGGQGFFQPQHF
CDR3nt: TGCAGTGCTGTCCCCGTAGGGGGACAGGGGTTCTTCCAGCCCCAGCATTTT

j_gene: TRBJ2-1
v_gene: TRBV7-2
abundance: many
len: 17
d_gene: NA
CDR3aa: CASSLYPAKAISAEQFF
CDR3nt: TGTGCCAGCAGCTTATATCCTGCTAAGGCAATTTCGGCTGAGCAGTTCTTC

j_gene: TRBJ2-3
v_gene: TRBV5-4
abundance: few
len: 17
d_gene: TRBD2
CDR3aa: CASSPGTSGRAGDTQYF
CDR3nt: TGTGCCAGCAGCCCCGGGACTAGCGGGAGGGCCGGAGATACGCAGTATTTT

j_gene: TRBJ2-7
v_gene: TRBV5-6
abundance: NA
len: 14
d_gene: NA
CDR3aa: CASSLPLLGYEQYF
CDR3nt: TGTGCCAGCAGCTTACCATTACTAGGCTACGAGCAGTACTTC

j_gene: TRBJ1-3
v_gene: TRBV30
abundance: NA
len: 18
d_gene: NA
CDR3aa: CAWSAVLGGGGFAGAIYF
CDR3nt: TGTGCCTGGAGCGCCGTGCTGGGGGGCGGCGGCTTCGCCGGGGCCATATATTTT

j_gene: TRBJ2-3
v_gene: TRBV7-6
abundance: many
len: 17
d_gene: NA
CDR3aa: CASSSGGLQPHTDTQYF
CDR3nt: TGTGCCAGCAGCTCGGGTGGACTCCAGCCTCACACAGATACGCAGTATTTT

j_gene: TRBJ2-3
v_gene: TRBV27
abundance: many
len: 18
d_gene: TRBD1
CDR3aa: CASSPWDRAPTETDTQYF
CDR3nt: TGTGCCAGCAGTCCCTGGGACAGGGCACCAACAGAAACAGATACGCAGTATTTT

j_gene: TRBJ1-1
v_gene: TRBV19
abundance: many
len: 14
d_gene: NA
CDR3aa: CASSIDRGWGEAFF
CDR3nt: TGTGCCAGTAGTATAGATCGGGGGTGGGGTGAAGCTTTCTTT

j_gene: TRBJ2-3
v_gene: TRBV20-1
abundance: many
len: 13
d_gene: NA
CDR3aa: CSVPWGRTDTQYF
CDR3nt: TGCAGTGTTCCATGGGGTCGAACAGATACGCAGTATTTT

j_gene: TRBJ1-2
v_gene: TRBV27
abundance: NA
len: 14
d_gene: NA
CDR3aa: CASSRGVANYGYTF
CDR3nt: TGTGCCAGCAGTAGGGGGGTAGCTAACTATGGCTACACCTTC

j_gene: TRBJ2-6
v_gene: TRBV6-2/TRBV6-3
abundance: few
len: 17
d_gene: NA
CDR3aa: CASREGQRYSGANVLTF
CDR3nt: TGTGCCAGCAGGGAGGGACAGCGATACTCTGGGGCCAACGTCCTGACTTTC

j_gene: TRBJ1-1
v_gene: TRBV5-1
abundance: many
len: 16
d_gene: TRBD1
CDR3aa: CASSFTGGSPDTEAFF
CDR3nt: TGCGCCAGCAGCTTCACAGGGGGTTCTCCGGACACTGAAGCTTTCTTT

j_gene: TRBJ2-3
v_gene: TRBV7-2
abundance: NA
len: 15
d_gene: NA
CDR3aa: CASSAGLPGGDTQYF
CDR3nt: TGTGCCAGCAGCGCCGGACTACCCGGGGGAGATACGCAGTATTTT

j_gene: TRBJ2-7
v_gene: TRBV9
abundance: NA
len: 15
d_gene: NA
CDR3aa: CASSVSGLVSYEQYF
CDR3nt: TGTGCCAGCAGCGTATCGGGGCTGGTCTCTTACGAGCAGTACTTC

j_gene: TRBJ2-1
v_gene: TRBV30
abundance: NA
len: 11
d_gene: NA
CDR3aa: CAWSAQNEQFF
CDR3nt: TGTGCCTGGAGTGCACAAAATGAGCAGTTCTTC

j_gene: TRBJ2-1
v_gene: TRBV20-1
abundance: many
len: 15
d_gene: NA
CDR3aa: CSARERSDPYNEQFF
CDR3nt: TGCAGTGCTAGAGAACGGTCTGATCCCTACAATGAGCAGTTCTTC

j_gene: TRBJ2-1
v_gene: TRBV27
abundance: many
len: 18
d_gene: TRBD2
CDR3aa: CASSSIGGLAVRYNEQFF
CDR3nt: TGTGCCAGCAGTTCTATAGGGGGACTAGCGGTTAGATACAATGAGCAGTTCTTC

j_gene: TRBJ1-1
v_gene: TRBV20-1
abundance: many
len: 12
d_gene: NA
CDR3aa: CSGRLVGTEAFF
CDR3nt: TGCAGTGGTAGGTTGGTGGGTACTGAAGCTTTCTTT

j_gene: TRBJ2-5
v_gene: TRBV7-3
abundance: many
len: 13
d_gene: NA
CDR3aa: CASTKGPGETQYF
CDR3nt: TGTGCCAGCACCAAGGGACCTGGAGAGACCCAGTACTTC

j_gene: TRBJ1-1
v_gene: TRBV10-3
abundance: few
len: 13
d_gene: NA
CDR3aa: CAVIGGVNTEAFF
CDR3nt: TGTGCCGTTATAGGGGGGGTGAACACTGAAGCTTTCTTT

j_gene: TRBJ2-7
v_gene: TRBV19
abundance: many
len: 16
d_gene: NA
CDR3aa: CASSPRTGWISYEQYF
CDR3nt: TGTGCCAGTAGTCCCCGGACCGGCTGGATCTCCTACGAGCAGTACTTC

j_gene: TRBJ1-5
v_gene: TRBV2
abundance: few
len: 15
d_gene: TRBD1
CDR3aa: CASRLGDRDNQPQHF
CDR3nt: TGTGCCAGCAGGCTGGGGGACAGGGACAATCAGCCCCAGCATTTT

j_gene: TRBJ2-7
v_gene: TRBV6-1
abundance: NA
len: 12
d_gene: NA
CDR3aa: CASTRSNYEQYF
CDR3nt: TGTGCCAGCACTAGATCCAACTACGAGCAGTACTTC

j_gene: TRBJ2-1
v_gene: TRBV20-1
abundance: few
len: 15
d_gene: TRBD2
CDR3aa: CSAGALAGVYNEQFF
CDR3nt: TGCAGTGCTGGAGCACTAGCGGGAGTCTACAATGAGCAGTTCTTC

j_gene: TRBJ2-1
v_gene: TRBV30
abundance: many
len: 16
d_gene: TRBD2
CDR3aa: CAWSVLGLALYNEQFF
CDR3nt: TGTGCCTGGAGTGTACTGGGACTAGCCCTCTACAATGAGCAGTTCTTC

j_gene: TRBJ2-1
v_gene: TRBV28
abundance: many
len: 15
d_gene: TRBD2
CDR3aa: CASSFKLAGYNEQFF
CDR3nt: TGTGCCAGCAGTTTTAAACTAGCGGGATACAATGAGCAGTTCTTC

j_gene: TRBJ1-1
v_gene: TRBV12-5
abundance: NA
len: 15
d_gene: TRBD1
CDR3aa: CASGLPYQGGTEAFF
CDR3nt: TGTGCTAGTGGACTACCATACCAGGGGGGCACTGAAGCTTTCTTT

j_gene: TRBJ1-1
v_gene: TRBV12-3/TRBV12-4
abundance: many
len: 13
d_gene: NA
CDR3aa: CASSFNTGTEAFF
CDR3nt: TGTGCCAGCAGTTTTAATACCGGCACTGAAGCTTTCTTT

j_gene: TRBJ2-7
v_gene: TRBV10-3
abundance: many
len: 16
d_gene: TRBD2
CDR3aa: CAIRPGGSGGPYEQYF
CDR3nt: TGTGCCATCCGCCCGGGGGGTTCGGGAGGGCCCTACGAGCAGTACTTC

j_gene: TRBJ2-3
v_gene: TRBV11-3
abundance: many
len: 14
d_gene: TRBD1
CDR3aa: CASRGQGATDTQYF
CDR3nt: TGTGCCAGCAGAGGGCAGGGGGCCACAGATACGCAGTATTTT

j_gene: TRBJ1-5
v_gene: TRBV7-8
abundance: few
len: 16
d_gene: TRBD1
CDR3aa: CASSSQGARSNQPQHF
CDR3nt: TGTGCCAGCAGCTCCCAGGGGGCGCGATCCAATCAGCCCCAGCATTTT